The present TCR beta chain was sequenced within a study of T-cell reconstitution after alpha-beta-depleted transplantation in children. Findings of the study overall: T-cell numbers and diversity one year post-transplant derived largely from freshly generated T cells. Surviving recipient T cells and intrathymic progenitors accounted for some patients' high TCRbeta diversity at day 60. In patients about two months after transplant, alpha-beta T cells reportedly arose from several hundred expanded graft clones.

Trimming took off 5 bases at V and 3 bases at J, with 15 bases between the two ends. Germline V gene data show CDR1 as DFQATT and CDR2 as SNEGSKA (reference sequence). This CDR3 has 14 residues. This clonotype was seen a few times. Its antigen remains unknown. Unique molecular identifiers were used to barcode this TCRbeta library. Each CDR3 protein gets one entry after TCRdb re-called the PCR reads with MiXCR. Among around 580,000 distinct CDR3 sequences listed, 20% to 25% were seen once. The chain employs TRBV20-1 and TRBJ2-3; D may be TRBD2 (5 bases). This specimen was PBMCs, mostly from graft donor cells, taken 360 days after TCRalphabeta/CD19-depleted stem cell transplant. The receptor's source is a boy under three years old who had a stem cell transplant for acute myeloid leukemia, so the T cells may come from the graft donor. The CDR3 DNA reads TGCAGTGCTCGCCGCCGGGGAGCGACAGATACGCAGTATTTT. Translation: CSARRRGATDTQYF.